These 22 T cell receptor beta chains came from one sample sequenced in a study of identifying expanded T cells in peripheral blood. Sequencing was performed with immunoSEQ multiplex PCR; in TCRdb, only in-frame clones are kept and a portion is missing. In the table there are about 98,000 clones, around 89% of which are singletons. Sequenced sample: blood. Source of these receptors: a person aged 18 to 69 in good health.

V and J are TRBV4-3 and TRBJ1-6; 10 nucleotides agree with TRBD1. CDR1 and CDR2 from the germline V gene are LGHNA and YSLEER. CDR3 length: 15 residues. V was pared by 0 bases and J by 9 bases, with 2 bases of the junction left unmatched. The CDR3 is CASSQDGTGASPLHF. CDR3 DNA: TGCGCCAGCAGCCAAGACGGGACAGGGGCTTCACCCCTCCACTTT.

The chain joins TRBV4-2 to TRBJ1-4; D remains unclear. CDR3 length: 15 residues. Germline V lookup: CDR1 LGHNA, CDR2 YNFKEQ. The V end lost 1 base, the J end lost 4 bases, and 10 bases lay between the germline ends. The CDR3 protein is CASSQAGSGNEKLFF. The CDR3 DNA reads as TGTGCCAGCAGCCAAGCGGGCTCGGGTAATGAAAAACTGTTTTTT.

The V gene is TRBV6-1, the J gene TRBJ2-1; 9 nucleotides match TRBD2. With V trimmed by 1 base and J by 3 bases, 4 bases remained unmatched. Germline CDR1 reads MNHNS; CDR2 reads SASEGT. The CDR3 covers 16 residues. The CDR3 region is CASSEVAGVDYNEQFF. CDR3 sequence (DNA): TGTGCCAGCAGTGAAGTAGCGGGAGTGGACTACAATGAGCAGTTCTTC.

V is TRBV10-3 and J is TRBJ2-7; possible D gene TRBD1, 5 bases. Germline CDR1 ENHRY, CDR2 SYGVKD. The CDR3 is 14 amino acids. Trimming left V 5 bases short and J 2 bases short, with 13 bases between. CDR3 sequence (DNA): TGTGCCATCAGTACAGACAGTTCTGCCTACGAGCAGTACTTC. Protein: CAISTDSSAYEQYF.

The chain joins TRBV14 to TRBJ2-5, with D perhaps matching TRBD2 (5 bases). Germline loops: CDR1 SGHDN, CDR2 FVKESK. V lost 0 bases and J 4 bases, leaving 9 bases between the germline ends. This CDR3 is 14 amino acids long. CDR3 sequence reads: CASSQDPSRETQYF. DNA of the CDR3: TGTGCCAGCAGCCAAGACCCTAGCAGAGAGACCCAGTACTTC. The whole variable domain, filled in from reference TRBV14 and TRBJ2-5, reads EAGVTQFPSHSVIEKGQTVTLRCDPISGHDNLYWYRRVMGKEIKFLLHFVKESKQDESGMPNNRFLAERTGGTYSTLKVQPAELEDSGVYFCASSQDPSRETQYFGPGTRLLVL.

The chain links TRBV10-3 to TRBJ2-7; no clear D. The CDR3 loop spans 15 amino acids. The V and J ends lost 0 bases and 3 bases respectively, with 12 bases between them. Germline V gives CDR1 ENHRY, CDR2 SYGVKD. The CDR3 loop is CAISESRPGFYEQYF. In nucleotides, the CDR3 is TGTGCCATCAGTGAGTCCCGTCCGGGTTTCTACGAGCAGTACTTC.

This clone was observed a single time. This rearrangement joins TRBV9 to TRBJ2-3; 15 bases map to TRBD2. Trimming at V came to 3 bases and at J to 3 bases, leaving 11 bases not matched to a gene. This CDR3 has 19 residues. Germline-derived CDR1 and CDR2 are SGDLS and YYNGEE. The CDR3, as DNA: TGTGCCAGCAGCGAACTCGACGGGACTAGCGGGAGGTGGACAGATACGCAGTATTTT. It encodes CASSELDGTSGRWTDTQYF.

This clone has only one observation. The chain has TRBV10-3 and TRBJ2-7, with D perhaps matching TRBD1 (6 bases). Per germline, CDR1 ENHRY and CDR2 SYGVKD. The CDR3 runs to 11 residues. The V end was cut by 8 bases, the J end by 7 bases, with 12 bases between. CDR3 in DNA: TGTGCCATCTCGGGACAACGGGAGCAGTACTTC. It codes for CAISGQREQYF.

The CDR3 nucleotides are TGCGCCAGCAGCTGGGGCTCGGGGGACACAGGGTTTAAGGGCTACACCTTC. Protein: CASSWGSGDTGFKGYTF. J is TRBJ1-2 and V is TRBV5-1, with a possible D match to TRBD1 (6 bases). The CDR3 is made up of 17 amino acids. The germline V and J ends were trimmed by 3 bases and 8 bases, with 26 bases remaining between them. Germline CDR1 and CDR2: SGHRS and YFSETQ. Combining the CDR3 with reference TRBV5-1 and TRBJ1-2 gives the whole variable domain KAGVTQTPRYLIKTRGQQVTLSCSPISGHRSVSWYQQTPGQGLQFLFEYFSETQRNKGNFPGRFSGRQFSNSRSEMNVSTLELGDSALYLCASSWGSGDTGFKGYTFGSGTRLTVV.

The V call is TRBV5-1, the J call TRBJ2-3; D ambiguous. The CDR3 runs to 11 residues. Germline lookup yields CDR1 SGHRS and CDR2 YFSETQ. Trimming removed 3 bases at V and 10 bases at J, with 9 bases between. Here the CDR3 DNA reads TGCGCCAGCAGCTCCGGAGTGGCGCAGTATTTT. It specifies CASSSGVAQYF.

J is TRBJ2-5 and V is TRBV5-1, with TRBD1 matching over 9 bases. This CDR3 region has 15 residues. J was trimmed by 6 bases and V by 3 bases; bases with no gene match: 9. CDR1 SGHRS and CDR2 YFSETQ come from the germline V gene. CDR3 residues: CASSSSGTGIQTQYF. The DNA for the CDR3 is TGCGCCAGCAGCTCCTCCGGGACAGGGATTCAGACCCAGTACTTC.

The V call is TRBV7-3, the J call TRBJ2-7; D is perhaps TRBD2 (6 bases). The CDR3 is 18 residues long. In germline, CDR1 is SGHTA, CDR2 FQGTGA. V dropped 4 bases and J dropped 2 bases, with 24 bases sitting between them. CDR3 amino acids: CASSSRIWAGTYTYEQYF. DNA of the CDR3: TGTGCCAGCAGCTCCCGGATTTGGGCCGGGACTTACACCTACGAGCAGTACTTC.

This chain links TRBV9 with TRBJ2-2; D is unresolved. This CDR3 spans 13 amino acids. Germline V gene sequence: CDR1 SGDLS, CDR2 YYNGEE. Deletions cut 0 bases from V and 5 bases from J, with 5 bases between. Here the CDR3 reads CASSVEGTGELFF. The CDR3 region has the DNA TGTGCCAGCAGCGTAGAAGGGACCGGGGAGCTGTTTTTT.

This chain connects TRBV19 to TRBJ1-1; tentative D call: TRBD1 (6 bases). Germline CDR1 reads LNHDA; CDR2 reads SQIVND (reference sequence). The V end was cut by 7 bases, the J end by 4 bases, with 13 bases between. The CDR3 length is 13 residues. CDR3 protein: CASNRGASTEAFF. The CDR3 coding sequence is TGTGCCAGTAACCGGGGGGCCAGCACTGAAGCTTTCTTT.

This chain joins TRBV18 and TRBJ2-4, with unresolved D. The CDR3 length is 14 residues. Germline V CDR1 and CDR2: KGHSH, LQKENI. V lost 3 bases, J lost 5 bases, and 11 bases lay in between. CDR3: CASSPAWQENIQYF. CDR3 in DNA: TGTGCCAGCTCACCTGCCTGGCAAGAAAACATTCAGTACTTC.

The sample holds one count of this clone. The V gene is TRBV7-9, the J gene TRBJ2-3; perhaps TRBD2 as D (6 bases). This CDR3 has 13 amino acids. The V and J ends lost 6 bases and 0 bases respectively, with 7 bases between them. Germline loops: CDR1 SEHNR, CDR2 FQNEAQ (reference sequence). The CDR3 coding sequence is TGTGCCAGCAGGGGGACTAGCACAGATACGCAGTATTTT. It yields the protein CASRGTSTDTQYF.

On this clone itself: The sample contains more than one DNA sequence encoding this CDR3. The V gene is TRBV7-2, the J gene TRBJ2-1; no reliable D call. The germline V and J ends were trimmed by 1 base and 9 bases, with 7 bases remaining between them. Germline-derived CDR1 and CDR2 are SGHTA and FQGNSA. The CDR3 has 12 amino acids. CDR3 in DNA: TGTGCCAGCAGCTTAGTTGGTGCTGAGCAGTTCTTC. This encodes CASSLVGAEQFF.

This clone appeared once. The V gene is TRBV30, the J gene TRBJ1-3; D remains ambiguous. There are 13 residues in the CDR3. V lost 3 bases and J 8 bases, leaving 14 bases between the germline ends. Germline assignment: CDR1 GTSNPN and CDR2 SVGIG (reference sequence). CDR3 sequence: CAWRGWQLDTIYF. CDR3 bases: TGTGCCTGGAGAGGGTGGCAATTAGACACCATATATTTT.

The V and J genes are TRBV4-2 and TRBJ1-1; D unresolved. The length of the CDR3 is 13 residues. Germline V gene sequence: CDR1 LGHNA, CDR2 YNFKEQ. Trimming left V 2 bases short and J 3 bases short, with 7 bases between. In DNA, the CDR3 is TGTGCCAGCAGCCAAATTGCCTACACTGAAGCTTTCTTT. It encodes CASSQIAYTEAFF.

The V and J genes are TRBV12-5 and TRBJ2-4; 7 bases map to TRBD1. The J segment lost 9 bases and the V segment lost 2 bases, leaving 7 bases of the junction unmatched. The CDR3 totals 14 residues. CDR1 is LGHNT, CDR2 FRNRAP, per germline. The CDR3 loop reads CASGLRPGQRIQYF. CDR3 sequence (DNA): TGTGCTAGTGGTTTGCGGCCGGGACAGCGCATTCAGTACTTC.

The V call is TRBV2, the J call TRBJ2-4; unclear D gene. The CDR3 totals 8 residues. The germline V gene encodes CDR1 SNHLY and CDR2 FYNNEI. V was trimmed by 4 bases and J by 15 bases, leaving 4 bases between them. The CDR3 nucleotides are TGTGCCAGCAGTGCGCCGTACTTC. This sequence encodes CASSAPYF.

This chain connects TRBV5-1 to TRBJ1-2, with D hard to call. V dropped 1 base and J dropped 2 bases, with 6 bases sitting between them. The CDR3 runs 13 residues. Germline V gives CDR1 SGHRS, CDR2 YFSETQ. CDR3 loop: CASSLNGNYGYTF. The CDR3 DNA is TGCGCCAGCAGCTTGAATGGGAACTATGGCTACACCTTC.